The 30 T cell receptor beta chains below were found in one sample sequenced in a study of T cell repertoires in cytomegalovirus infection. TCRdb redid the calling of the reads with MiXCR, one entry per CDR3 protein. The sample shows around 310,000 distinct CDR3 sequences, 15% to 20% of them seen only once. Source material: PBMCs. These receptors all stem from a human donor in good health (CMV status not recorded). Some clones in this sample may be carry-over from other donors' samples.

The table lists this clonotype with many counts. This rearrangement joins TRBV7-6 to TRBJ1-3; D call uncertain. Deletions cut 0 bases from V and 1 base from J, with 7 bases between. Per the germline V gene, CDR1 is SGHVS and CDR2 is FNYEAQ. This CDR3 spans 15 amino acids. Here the CDR3 DNA reads TGTGCCAGCAGCTTAGCGGTTGGGTCTGGAAACACCATATATTTT. Translating it yields CASSLAVGSGNTIYF.

This clonotype occurred many times. The chain carries TRBV7-2 and TRBJ2-5; the D gene is possibly TRBD2 (6 bases). V lost 3 bases and J lost 5, with 13 bases in between. Looked up from germline, CDR1 is SGHTA and CDR2 is FQGNSA. CDR3 size: 14 residues. The CDR3 loop is CASSFSTSLETQYF. CDR3 nucleotide sequence: TGTGCCAGCAGCTTCAGTACTAGCCTGGAGACCCAGTACTTC.

The chain recombines TRBV6-5 with TRBJ1-4, with 9 bases lining up with TRBD1. With 5 bases clipped from V and 8 bases from J, the junction kept 9 bases outside the gene matches. The length of the CDR3 is 15 residues. In germline, CDR1 is MNHEY, CDR2 SVGAGI. CDR3 nucleotide sequence: TGTGCCAGCAGTATACAGGGGGCTGCTCGAGAAAAACTGTTTTTT. Translation: CASSIQGAAREKLFF.

This clonotype was seen more than once but under ten times. In DNA form, the CDR3 reads TGTGCCAGCAGTTCCACAGGGGTTTGGGAGACCCAGTACTTC. Residues: CASSSTGVWETQYF. The chain uses TRBV12-3 or TRBV12-4 and TRBJ2-5; TRBD1 matches 7 bases. This CDR3 spans 14 amino acids. Unmatched junction bases numbered 7, after V lost 4 bases and J lost 5 bases.

The DNA for the CDR3 is TGTGCCAGCCTGACACAGGGAAATGAGCAGTTCTTC. Translating it yields CASLTQGNEQFF. This chain connects TRBV2 to TRBJ2-1; tentative D call: TRBD1 (6 bases). Looked up from germline, CDR1 is SNHLY and CDR2 is FYNNEI. The CDR3 is 12 amino acids. V lost 8 bases to trimming and J lost 7 bases, with 12 bases between them.

This clonotype was recorded many times. The V and J genes are TRBV7-6 and TRBJ1-1; TRBD1 agrees at 9 bases. CDR1 is SGHVS and CDR2 is FNYEAQ in the germline V gene. Trimming at V came to 5 bases and at J to 0 bases, leaving 16 bases not matched to a gene. CDR3 size: 19 residues. Written as DNA, the CDR3 is TGTGCCAGCAGCCCAGGGCCGCCGGGACAGGGTTTTATGAACACTGAAGCTTTCTTT. Translation: CASSPGPPGQGFMNTEAFF.

This clonotype was seen at least ten times. V and J are TRBV12-3 or TRBV12-4 and TRBJ2-3; D is possibly TRBD1 (5 bases). This CDR3 contains 14 residues. V was clipped by 2 bases and J by 7 bases, with 13 bases between them. The chain's CDR3 is CASSLWAGSNTQYF. The CDR3 coding sequence is TGTGCCAGCAGTTTATGGGCAGGGTCTAATACGCAGTATTTT.

The rearrangement joins TRBV11-1 to TRBJ2-7, with a tentative D call TRBD2 (5 bases). The CDR3 sequence is 13 residues long. Germline CDR1 is SGHAT and CDR2 is FQDESV (reference sequence). V shed 5 bases and J shed 11 bases, with 19 bases lying between them. The CDR3 DNA reads TGTGCCAGCAGCGACGGACTGACTGTAGGCAAGTACTTC. It yields the protein CASSDGLTVGKYF. The full variable domain, its missing parts supplied by reference TRBV11-1 and TRBJ2-7, is EAEVAQSPRYKITEKSQAVAFWCDPISGHATLYWYRQILGQGPELLVQFQDESVVDDSQLPKDRFSAERLKGVDSTLKIQPAELGDSAMYLCASSDGLTVGKYFGPGTRLTVT.

This clonotype was seen at least ten times. This sequence joins TRBV7-3 and TRBJ2-3, with TRBD2 identical over 8 bases. The J segment lost 4 bases and the V segment lost 3 bases, leaving 15 bases of the junction unmatched. The germline V gene has CDR1 SGHTA and CDR2 FQGTGA. The CDR3 has 18 residues. DNA of the CDR3: TGTGCCAGCAGCTTGGCCAGCGGACTAGCTCCTAAAGCAGATACGCAGTATTTT. It translates to CASSLASGLAPKADTQYF.

The chain links TRBV20-1 to TRBJ1-6; D call uncertain. The germline V gene has CDR1 DFQATT and CDR2 SNEGSKA (reference sequence). The CDR3 sequence is 15 residues long. V dropped 3 bases and J dropped 6 bases, with 15 bases sitting between them. The CDR3 DNA sequence: TGCAGTGCTAGTGGCCAGAACCTACCTAATTCACCCCTCCACTTT. Translation gives CSASGQNLPNSPLHF.

The chain joins TRBV18 to TRBJ2-1; 13 bases agree with TRBD2. The CDR3 loop spans 15 amino acids. The V gene's germline CDR1 is KGHSH and CDR2 LQKENI. The ends lost 3 bases at V and 8 bases at J; junction bases unmatched: 4. CDR3 sequence reads: CASSPTSGGLDEQFF. The CDR3 DNA follows: TGTGCCAGCTCACCGACTAGCGGGGGGCTGGATGAGCAGTTCTTC.

This chain uses TRBV10-3 with TRBJ1-2; D not resolved. Germline V lookup: CDR1 ENHRY, CDR2 SYGVKD. The V end was cut by 6 bases, the J end by 6 bases, with 14 bases between. The CDR3 spans 13 residues. The CDR3 DNA follows: TGTGCCATCAGACCGAAGGGCGCGGATGGCTACACCTTC. It is translated as CAIRPKGADGYTF.

The chain joins TRBV20-1 to TRBJ2-7; the D gene is possibly TRBD2 (6 bases). The CDR3 consists of 14 residues. CDR1 and CDR2 from the germline V gene are DFQATT and SNEGSKA (reference sequence). V shed 0 bases and J shed 3 bases, with 12 bases lying between them. The DNA of the CDR3 is TGCAGTGCTAGAGAGGGGACTGGAGACTACGAGCAGTACTTC. It codes for CSAREGTGDYEQYF.

There are many counts of this clonotype. The V and J genes are TRBV7-2 and TRBJ2-7; no clear D. V lost 1 base and J lost 3, with 13 bases in between. Germline CDR1 and CDR2: SGHTA and FQGNSA. This CDR3 is built from 15 residues. This CDR3 reads CASSLVPGEYYEQYF. In DNA, the CDR3 is TGTGCCAGCAGCTTAGTTCCAGGCGAGTACTACGAGCAGTACTTC.

This sequence joins TRBV20-1 and TRBJ2-4; tentatively, D is TRBD1 (5 bases). This CDR3 is built from 14 residues. Germline CDR1 is DFQATT and CDR2 is SNEGSKA (reference sequence). The V gene lost 0 bases and the J gene lost 8 bases, with 14 bases spanning the gap. The CDR3 bases are TGCAGTGCTAGAGATAGGGGATTGAAAGACATTCAGTACTTC. Translation: CSARDRGLKDIQYF.

This clonotype was observed many times. The chain joins TRBV12-3 or TRBV12-4 to TRBJ1-1, with TRBD1 as a possible D gene (5 bases). The V end lost 4 bases, the J end lost 2 bases, and 14 bases lay between the germline ends. The CDR3 has 15 amino acids. The CDR3 DNA follows: TGTGCCAGCAGTTCCACTCCGGGGGAAAACACTGAAGCTTTCTTT. This translates into CASSSTPGENTEAFF.

This clonotype showed up many times. The chain combines TRBV7-2 with TRBJ2-1, with 11 positions matching TRBD1. J was trimmed by 3 bases and V by 5 bases; bases with no gene match: 3. This CDR3 spans 15 amino acids. Germline V gene data show CDR1 as SGHTA and CDR2 as FQGNSA. The CDR3 reads CASSQGTGGYNEQFF. Here the CDR3 DNA reads TGTGCCAGCAGCCAAGGGACAGGGGGCTACAATGAGCAGTTCTTC.

This rearrangement joins TRBV12-3 or TRBV12-4 to TRBJ1-6; possibly TRBD1 for D (5 bases). With 3 bases removed from V and 9 bases from J, the gap between germline ends came to 15 bases. The CDR3 loop spans 15 amino acids. The CDR3 nucleotides are TGTGCCAGCAGTTTGTATGAAGGGGCGCGTTCACCCCTCCACTTT. Amino acid sequence: CASSLYEGARSPLHF.

The sample holds a few counts of this clonotype. The chain is built from TRBV2 and TRBJ2-1, with D unclear. The CDR3 covers 14 residues. The germline V and J ends were trimmed by 6 bases and 0 bases, with 9 bases remaining between them. Germline V gene lookup returns CDR1 SNHLY and CDR2 FYNNEI. CDR3: CASRQLSSYNEQFF. The CDR3 coding sequence is TGTGCCAGCAGGCAGCTAAGCTCCTACAATGAGCAGTTCTTC. Based on the CDR3 plus reference TRBV2 and TRBJ2-1, the full variable domain is EPEVTQTPSHQVTQMGQEVILRCVPISNHLYFYWYRQILGQKVEFLVSFYNNEISEKSEIFDDQFSVERPDGSNFTLKIRSTKLEDSAMYFCASRQLSSYNEQFFGPGTRLTVL.

The chain links TRBV20-1 to TRBJ1-2; TRBD1 might be the D (5 bases). The CDR3 loop spans 12 amino acids. V lost 5 bases and J 4 bases, leaving 11 bases between the germline ends. Germline CDR1 DFQATT, CDR2 SNEGSKA (reference sequence). Written as DNA, the CDR3 is TGCAGTGCTGGCCGGGACGGCTATGGCTACACCTTC. This sequence encodes CSAGRDGYGYTF.

The rearrangement links TRBV5-1 to TRBJ2-3; D is ambiguous. Per germline, CDR1 SGHRS and CDR2 YFSETQ. V shed 4 bases and J shed 4 bases, with 16 bases lying between them. The CDR3 is 15 residues long. The CDR3 DNA follows: TGCGCCAGCAGCCAAAACGGCGACAAGGCAGATACGCAGTATTTT. It is translated as CASSQNGDKADTQYF.

This CDR3 is CASSVDIRDRGYNEQFF. The CDR3, as DNA: TGTGCCAGCAGCGTAGATATCCGGGACAGGGGCTACAATGAGCAGTTCTTC. The chain combines TRBV9 with TRBJ2-1, with TRBD1 matching over 10 bases. V shed 0 bases, J shed 3 bases, and the junction held 6 bases outside the gene matches. Germline CDR1 is SGDLS and CDR2 is YYNGEE. This CDR3 is 17 amino acids long. Using reference TRBV9 and TRBJ2-1 for the parts outside the CDR3, the full variable domain is DSGVTQTPKHLITATGQRVTLRCSPRSGDLSVYWYQQSLDQGLQFLIQYYNGEERAKGNILERFSAQQFPDLHSELNLSSLELGDSALYFCASSVDIRDRGYNEQFFGPGTRLTVL.

Ten or more counts support this clonotype. The chain couples TRBV7-9 to TRBJ1-4; 8 positions match TRBD1. This CDR3 region has 15 residues. Germline-derived CDR1 and CDR2 are SEHNR and FQNEAQ (reference sequence). V lost 4 bases and J lost 2; bases outside the gene matches: 3. The CDR3 DNA reads TGTGCCAGCAGCTCCTACAGGGGGACTAATGAAAAACTGTTTTTT. Its translation: CASSSYRGTNEKLFF. The full variable domain, its missing parts supplied by reference TRBV7-9 and TRBJ1-4, is DTGVSQNPRHKITKRGQNVTFRCDPISEHNRLYWYRQTLGQGPEFLTYFQNEAQLEKSRLLSDRFSAERPKGSFSTLEIQRTEQGDSAMYLCASSSYRGTNEKLFFGSGTQLSVL.

There are a few counts of this clonotype. This chain links TRBV20-1 with TRBJ1-2; D call uncertain. V lost 0 bases to trimming and J lost 4 bases, with 15 bases between them. CDR1 is DFQATT, CDR2 SNEGSKA, per germline (reference sequence). The CDR3 extends over 15 amino acids. CDR3 amino acids: CSARESSGEGYGYTF. The CDR3 bases are TGCAGTGCTAGAGAGTCATCCGGGGAGGGCTATGGCTACACCTTC.

This clonotype has just a few counts. The chain links TRBV7-6 to TRBJ1-1; D perhaps matches TRBD1 (6 bases). Trimming removed 3 bases at V and 8 bases at J, with 13 bases between. This CDR3 is built from 13 residues. From germline, CDR1 is SGHVS and CDR2 FNYEAQ. The CDR3 coding sequence is TGTGCCAGCAGCTTTTCAGGGGAAACCGAAGCTTTCTTT. It codes for CASSFSGETEAFF.

Only a few counts were recorded for this clonotype. The V and J genes are TRBV12-3 or TRBV12-4 and TRBJ1-1; perhaps TRBD1 as D (6 bases). The V end lost 4 bases, the J end lost 5 bases, and 14 bases lay between the germline ends. The CDR3 runs to 14 residues. The DNA for the CDR3 is TGTGCCAGCAGTTATGGGGGGGCAGGGACTGAAGCTTTCTTT. Translating gives CASSYGGAGTEAFF.

This clonotype was observed a handful of times. V is TRBV10-3 and J is TRBJ1-1; D unresolved. The germline V gene has CDR1 ENHRY and CDR2 SYGVKD. This CDR3 comprises 14 residues. Trimming stripped 7 bases from V and 6 bases from J, with 18 bases between. CDR3 region: CAIKPGSGWSEAFF. CDR3 bases: TGTGCCATCAAACCGGGTTCCGGGTGGTCTGAAGCTTTCTTT.

There are many counts of this clonotype. This chain links TRBV6-5 with TRBJ2-2, with D hard to call. V was clipped by 6 bases and J by 0 bases, with 11 bases between them. Germline V gene data show CDR1 as MNHEY and CDR2 as SVGAGI. This CDR3 has 15 residues. CDR3 residues: CASRLQITNTGELFF. The CDR3 DNA reads as TGTGCCAGCAGGTTACAGATCACGAACACCGGGGAGCTGTTTTTT.

The table lists this clonotype with a few counts. The V gene is TRBV7-2, the J gene TRBJ2-7; 11 bases line up with TRBD2. CDR3 length: 15 amino acids. With 2 bases clipped from V and 2 bases from J, the junction kept 2 bases outside the gene matches. CDR1 is SGHTA, CDR2 FQGNSA, per germline. This chain's CDR3 is CASSLTLAGAYEQYF. The CDR3 DNA sequence: TGTGCCAGCAGCTTAACACTAGCGGGGGCCTACGAGCAGTACTTC.

This clonotype has just a few counts. The CDR3 sequence: CSARPGQGNQPQHF. CDR3 nucleotides: TGCAGTGCTAGACCCGGACAGGGCAATCAGCCCCAGCATTTT. This sequence joins TRBV20-1 and TRBJ1-5, with 7 bases aligning to TRBD1. This CDR3 has 14 residues. V was pared by 2 bases and J by 2 bases, with 3 bases of the junction left unmatched. The germline V gene encodes CDR1 DFQATT and CDR2 SNEGSKA (reference sequence).